These 12 T cell receptor beta chains originate from one sample sequenced in a study of shared clonotypes between healthy human individuals. Generated by immunoSEQ multiplex PCR, the TCRdb table keeps only in-frame clones and is missing some. Of about 2 million clones listed, approximately 94% were seen once; the top ten hold more than 0.95%. Naive CD8 cells comprised CD45RO-negative, CCR7-positively selected cells, excluding terminally differentiated effector memory CD45RA+ cells. Sequenced: naive CD8+ T cells sorted from blood. The receptors shown here come from a man younger than 35 in good health.

This chain uses TRBV10-2 with TRBJ2-5; tentatively, D is TRBD2 (5 bases). The CDR3 extends over 14 amino acids. Germline lookup yields CDR1 WSHSY and CDR2 SAAADI. Trimming shortened V by 2 bases and J by 2 bases, and 9 bases separated the two germline ends. The CDR3: CASSEERIQETQYF. CDR3 DNA: TGCGCCAGCAGTGAGGAGCGGATACAAGAGACCCAGTACTTC.

Notes on this clone: The same CDR3 also results from other DNA sequences found in this sample. J is TRBJ2-5 and V is TRBV27; D gene uncertain. The CDR3 has 14 residues. Trimming cost V 5 bases and J 1 base, with 11 bases left between them. Germline assignment: CDR1 MNHEY and CDR2 SMNVEV (reference sequence). CDR3 protein: CASSPLLGQETQYF. In DNA, the CDR3 is TGTGCCAGCAGTCCCCTTTTGGGCCAAGAGACCCAGTACTTC.

V and J are TRBV13 and TRBJ2-4, with 9 bases matching TRBD1. The CDR3 sequence is 20 residues long. Losses at the gene ends were 5 bases for V and 1 base for J; bases not matched to a gene: 18. Looked up from germline, CDR1 is PRHDT and CDR2 is FYEKMQ (reference sequence). The CDR3 DNA follows: TGTGCCAGCAGCCAAACCATACAGGGGGCTTTTCCATCGGCCAAAAACATTCAGTACTTC. This gives the protein CASSQTIQGAFPSAKNIQYF.

The rearrangement links TRBV4-2 to TRBJ1-1; D is unclear. Germline CDR1 is LGHNA and CDR2 is YNFKEQ. The CDR3 length is 16 residues. V lost 0 bases and J lost 8, with 19 bases in between. The CDR3 loop reads CASSQEMAGLSFEAFF. The CDR3 DNA sequence: TGTGCCAGCAGCCAAGAAATGGCCGGACTATCTTTCGAAGCTTTCTTT.

This clone was counted between two and nine times. The chain employs TRBV5-1 and TRBJ2-3, with 9 positions matching TRBD1. Unmatched junction bases numbered 5, after V lost 4 bases and J lost 5 bases. This CDR3 is built from 14 residues. Germline values: CDR1 SGHRS, CDR2 YFSETQ. This chain's CDR3 is CASSRGQGIDTQYF. The CDR3 DNA sequence: TGCGCCAGCAGCCGAGGACAGGGGATAGATACGCAGTATTTT. The full variable domain, in which reference TRBV5-1 and TRBJ2-3 provide the parts outside the CDR3, is KAGVTQTPRYLIKTRGQQVTLSCSPISGHRSVSWYQQTPGQGLQFLFEYFSETQRNKGNFPGRFSGRQFSNSRSEMNVSTLELGDSALYLCASSRGQGIDTQYFGPGTRLTVL.

V usage is TRBV9 and J usage is TRBJ2-3; 13 bases align to TRBD2. The trim removed 4 bases at V and 5 bases at J, leaving 7 bases unmatched. This CDR3 has 16 amino acids. CDR1 and CDR2 from the germline V gene are SGDLS and YYNGEE. This chain's CDR3 is CASSLGTSGAGDTQYF. CDR3 nucleotide sequence: TGTGCCAGCAGCCTCGGGACTAGCGGGGCGGGAGATACGCAGTATTTT. The entire variable domain, with the rest obtained from reference TRBV9 and TRBJ2-3, is as follows: DSGVTQTPKHLITATGQRVTLRCSPRSGDLSVYWYQQSLDQGLQFLIQYYNGEERAKGNILERFSAQQFPDLHSELNLSSLELGDSALYFCASSLGTSGAGDTQYFGPGTRLTVL.

V and J are TRBV27 and TRBJ2-3; D is undetermined. The germline V and J ends were trimmed by 7 bases and 2 bases, with 16 bases remaining between them. Germline-derived CDR1 and CDR2 are MNHEY and SMNVEV (reference sequence). The CDR3 runs 15 residues. The CDR3 coding sequence is TGTGCCAGCACAAGTTTAGGGATCCTCACAGATACGCAGTATTTT. It translates to CASTSLGILTDTQYF.

The rearrangement links TRBV4-3 to TRBJ1-5; 7 positions agree with TRBD1. V trimming: 4 bases; J trimming: 4 bases; junction bases outside the gene matches: 7. CDR1 and CDR2 from the germline V gene are LGHNA and YSLEER. The CDR3 runs to 15 residues. The CDR3 is CASSRTRDRNQPQHF. CDR3 bases: TGCGCCAGCAGCCGCACCAGGGACAGAAATCAGCCCCAGCATTTT.

This clone was picked up one time. At the DNA level, this CDR3 is encoded by other sequences in the same sample as well. The J gene is TRBJ2-1, the V gene TRBV7-9; D is unresolved. Germline-derived CDR1 and CDR2 are SEHNR and FQNEAQ (reference sequence). This CDR3 spans 11 amino acids. Trimming pared 3 bases from V and 10 bases from J, leaving 7 bases between. The CDR3 sequence is CASSFSIEQFF. DNA of the CDR3: TGTGCCAGCAGCTTCTCTATCGAGCAGTTCTTC.

The rearrangement links TRBV19 to TRBJ2-7; 12 nucleotides align to TRBD2. The ends lost 6 bases at V and 7 bases at J; junction bases unmatched: 13. The CDR3 consists of 16 residues. Germline assignment: CDR1 LNHDA and CDR2 SQIVND (reference sequence). CDR3 sequence: CASSTGGLAGLQEQYF. In DNA form, the CDR3 reads TGTGCCAGTAGCACCGGGGGACTAGCGGGTCTTCAAGAGCAGTACTTC.

This clone showed up just once. This chain connects TRBV10-1 to TRBJ2-1; perhaps TRBD2 as D (5 bases). This CDR3 region has 14 residues. V shed 4 bases and J shed 3 bases, with 10 bases lying between them. From germline, CDR1 is WNHNN and CDR2 SYGVQD (reference sequence). CDR3 sequence reads: CASSVSVGYNEQFF. The CDR3 DNA reads as TGCGCCAGCAGTGTTAGCGTGGGCTACAATGAGCAGTTCTTC.

The V gene is TRBV4-1, the J gene TRBJ2-7, with D maybe TRBD2 (5 bases). Germline CDR1 MGHRA, CDR2 YSYEKL. Trimming cost V 6 bases and J 2 bases, with 11 bases left between them. The CDR3 totals 13 residues. The CDR3 DNA follows: TGCGCCAGCAGACGAGCGGATACCTACGAGCAGTACTTC. Residues: CASRRADTYEQYF.